This TCR beta chain was captured in a study of T cell repertoires in cytomegalovirus infection. Study as a whole: Indications came from public TCR beta signatures; they pointed to CMV infection and to a matching HLA type.

From the reads, TCRdb called clonotypes with MiXCR, one entry per CDR3 protein. The repertoire has hundreds of thousands of distinct CDR3 sequences, less than 25% of them found once; the top ten carry approximately 8.2%. Study results and caveats: In two of eight donors, the top clonotype was HLA-C-restricted CMV-specific. Cumulative public TCR beta family frequency identified carriers of CMV plus the relevant HLA.

The ends lost 2 bases at V and 3 bases at J; junction bases unmatched: 3. CDR3 length: 16 residues. Points on this clonotype: As yet, its antigen is unknown.

The receptor was isolated from a human donor in good health (CMV status not recorded). Some clones in this sample may be carry-over from other donors' samples. The chain recombines TRBV12-3 or TRBV12-4 with TRBJ2-1, with TRBD2 matching over 11 bases. The specimen sequenced was CD8+ T cells from PBMCs. The CDR3 DNA reads as TGTGCCAGCAGTTTATTGCTAGCGGGGGGCTACAATGAGCAGTTCTTC. Protein sequence: CASSLLLAGGYNEQFF.